The rows below give T cell receptor beta chains drawn from one sample of a study of T cell responses to AZD1222 COVID-19 vaccine. Only in-frame clones appear in the TCRdb table, and some are missing; sequencing was by immunoSEQ multiplex PCR. The data hold about 170,000 clones, with around nine tenths observed a single time. The source material was peripheral blood, sampled 28 days after the second AZD1222 dose. Receptors originate from an adult who received the AZD1222 COVID-19 vaccine. The CDR3 runs from the conserved cysteine through the conserved F or W. The D gene is left open where the match is weak.

V gene	D gene	CDR3 protein
TRBV5-4	NA	CASSFDQGRGNTIYF
TRBV7-8	NA	CASSSLRADSYEQYF
TRBV6-5	TRBD2	CASSWTSDYYEQYF
TRBV5-1	TRBD2	CASATTSGATDTQYF
TRBV5-5	TRBD1	CASSPGTGGFWDEQFF
TRBV6-2/TRBV6-3	NA	CASSYLNEQFF
TRBV6-1	NA	CASAVKMNTEAFF
TRBV24-1	TRBD1	CATESTGGLNEQFF
TRBV24-1	TRBD2	CATSDPLAGAADTQYF
TRBV30	NA	CAWRRGGIGGYTF
TRBV6-5	NA	CASSPLGSSYGYTF
TRBV12-3/TRBV12-4	NA	CASSSGETQYF
TRBV7-6	TRBD2	CASSLGGLAGRETQYF
TRBV4-2	TRBD1	CASSHAGTGPYEQYF
TRBV6-5	TRBD1	CASSYSTGTLPQHF
TRBV3-1/TRBV3-2	NA	CASSPLGGDGYTF
TRBV6-4	TRBD2	CASRWGLAGAEETQYF
TRBV4-1	NA	CASSQARGVNGYTF
TRBV7-8	TRBD1	CASSLGRTGDGYTF
TRBV6-5	NA	CASSPDGGRHQPQHF
TRBV24-1	TRBD2	CATSDLRTSLQFF
TRBV5-1	NA	CASSLVVRQGGNTGELFF
TRBV5-5	NA	CASSLGYQTYEQYF
TRBV5-6	NA	CASSLFARDNEQFF
TRBV10-3	TRBD1	CAIMAGTGSYEQYF
TRBV7-2	NA	CASSPPGTQRNGYTF
TRBV5-1	TRBD2	CASSPGLAGGETQYF
TRBV19	NA	CASSSGVIFGSNQPQHF
TRBV11-2	NA	CASSLDHFYNEQFF
TRBV19	NA	CASSISGTTEAFF
TRBV23-1	TRBD1	CASSQGDRRKYGYTF
TRBV27	NA	CASSPSGQGHIQYF
TRBV4-1	TRBD2	CASSPVRAGGPETQYF
TRBV3-1/TRBV3-2	TRBD2	CASSQDWASGETQYF
TRBV6-5	TRBD1	CASSQGTGEVGEQFF
TRBV28	NA	CASSRGPGVGGYTF
TRBV7-8	TRBD1	CASSTSGPTGWVRVWEQYF
TRBV7-7	NA	CASSPRGTLRNQPQHF
TRBV19	NA	CASSIWESREQYF
TRBV5-6	NA	CASSFKETQYF
TRBV5-4	TRBD2	CASRRAGARGTQYF